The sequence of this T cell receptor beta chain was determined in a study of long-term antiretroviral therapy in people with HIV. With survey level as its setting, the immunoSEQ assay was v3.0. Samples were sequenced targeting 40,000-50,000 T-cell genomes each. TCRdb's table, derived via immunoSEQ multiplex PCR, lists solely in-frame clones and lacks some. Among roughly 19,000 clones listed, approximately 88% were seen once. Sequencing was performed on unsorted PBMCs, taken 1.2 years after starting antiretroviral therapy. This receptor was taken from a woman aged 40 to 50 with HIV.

The CDR3 loop is CASSVGPDRAYNEQFF. As DNA, the CDR3 is TGTGCCAGCAGCGTAGGACCGGACAGGGCCTACAATGAGCAGTTCTTC. The chain combines TRBV9 with TRBJ2-1, with 8 bases aligning to TRBD1. V lost 0 bases and J lost 2; bases outside the gene matches: 4. This CDR3 region has 16 residues. The germline CDR1 and CDR2 sequences are SGDLS and YYNGEE.